The T cell receptor beta chain described here comes from a study of technical replicates of blood from a few donors. The V segment lost 3 bases and the J segment 6 bases; nucleotides outside the gene matches: 3. CDR3 length: 14 residues. Germline CDR1 is MNHEY and CDR2 is SMNVEV (reference sequence). Clones were sequenced by immunoSEQ multiplex PCR, and TCRdb holds only the in-frame ones, with some missing. This table holds tens of thousands of clones, roughly 89% found once. This clonotype was sampled from a human donor in good health. This chain joins TRBV27 and TRBJ1-5, with 9 bases fitting TRBD1. Sequencing was carried out using T cells isolated from PBMCs. This chain's CDR3 is CASSLGQGSQPQHF. The CDR3 DNA reads as TGTGCCAGCAGTTTGGGACAGGGTAGTCAGCCCCAGCATTTT.